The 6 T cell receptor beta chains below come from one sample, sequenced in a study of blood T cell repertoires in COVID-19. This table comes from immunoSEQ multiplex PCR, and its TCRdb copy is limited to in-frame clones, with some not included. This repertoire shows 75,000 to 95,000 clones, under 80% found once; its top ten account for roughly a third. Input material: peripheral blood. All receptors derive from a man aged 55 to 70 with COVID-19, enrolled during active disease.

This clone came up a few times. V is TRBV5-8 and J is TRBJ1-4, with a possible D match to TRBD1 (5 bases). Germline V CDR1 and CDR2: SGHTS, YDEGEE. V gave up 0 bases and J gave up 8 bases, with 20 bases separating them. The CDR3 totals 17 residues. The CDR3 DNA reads TGTGCCAGCAGCTTGGCTATTTCCGGGCAGGGTATAGAAAAACTGTTTTTT. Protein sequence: CASSLAISGQGIEKLFF.

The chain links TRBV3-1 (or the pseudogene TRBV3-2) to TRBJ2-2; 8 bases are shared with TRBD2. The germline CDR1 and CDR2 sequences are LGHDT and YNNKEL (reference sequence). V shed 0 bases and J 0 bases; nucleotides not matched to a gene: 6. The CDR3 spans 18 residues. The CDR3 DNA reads TGTGCCAGCAGCCAAGATCTGGCGGGAGGTTCGAACACCGGGGAGCTGTTTTTT. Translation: CASSQDLAGGSNTGELFF.

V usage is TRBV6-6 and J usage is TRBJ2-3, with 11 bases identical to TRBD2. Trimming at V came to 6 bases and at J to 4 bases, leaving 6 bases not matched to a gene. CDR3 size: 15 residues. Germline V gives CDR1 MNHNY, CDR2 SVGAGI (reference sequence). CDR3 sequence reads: CASRVAGGEADTQYF. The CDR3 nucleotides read TGTGCCAGCAGAGTAGCGGGAGGGGAGGCAGATACGCAGTATTTT.

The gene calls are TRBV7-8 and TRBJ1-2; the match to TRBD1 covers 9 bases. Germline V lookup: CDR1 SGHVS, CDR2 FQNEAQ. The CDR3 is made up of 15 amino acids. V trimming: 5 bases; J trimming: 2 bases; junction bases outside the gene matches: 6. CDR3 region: CASSRPGTGNYGYTF. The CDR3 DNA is TGTGCCAGCAGCCGTCCCGGGACAGGGAACTATGGCTACACCTTC.

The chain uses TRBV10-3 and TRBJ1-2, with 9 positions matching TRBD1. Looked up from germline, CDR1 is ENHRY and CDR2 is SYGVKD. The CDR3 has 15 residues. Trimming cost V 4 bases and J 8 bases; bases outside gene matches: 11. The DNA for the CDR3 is TGTGCCATCAGTGCCCGGACAGGGGAAACCTTGGGCTACACCTTC. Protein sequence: CAISARTGETLGYTF.

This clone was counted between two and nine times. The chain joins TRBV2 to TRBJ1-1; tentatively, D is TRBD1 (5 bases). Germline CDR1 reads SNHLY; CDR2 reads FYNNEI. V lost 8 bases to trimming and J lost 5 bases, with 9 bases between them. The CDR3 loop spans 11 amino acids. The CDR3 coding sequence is TGTGCCAGCGGGGCCGGGACTGAAGCTTTCTTT. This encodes CASGAGTEAFF. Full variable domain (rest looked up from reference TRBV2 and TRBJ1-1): EPEVTQTPSHQVTQMGQEVILRCVPISNHLYFYWYRQILGQKVEFLVSFYNNEISEKSEIFDDQFSVERPDGSNFTLKIRSTKLEDSAMYFCASGAGTEAFFGQGTRLTVV.